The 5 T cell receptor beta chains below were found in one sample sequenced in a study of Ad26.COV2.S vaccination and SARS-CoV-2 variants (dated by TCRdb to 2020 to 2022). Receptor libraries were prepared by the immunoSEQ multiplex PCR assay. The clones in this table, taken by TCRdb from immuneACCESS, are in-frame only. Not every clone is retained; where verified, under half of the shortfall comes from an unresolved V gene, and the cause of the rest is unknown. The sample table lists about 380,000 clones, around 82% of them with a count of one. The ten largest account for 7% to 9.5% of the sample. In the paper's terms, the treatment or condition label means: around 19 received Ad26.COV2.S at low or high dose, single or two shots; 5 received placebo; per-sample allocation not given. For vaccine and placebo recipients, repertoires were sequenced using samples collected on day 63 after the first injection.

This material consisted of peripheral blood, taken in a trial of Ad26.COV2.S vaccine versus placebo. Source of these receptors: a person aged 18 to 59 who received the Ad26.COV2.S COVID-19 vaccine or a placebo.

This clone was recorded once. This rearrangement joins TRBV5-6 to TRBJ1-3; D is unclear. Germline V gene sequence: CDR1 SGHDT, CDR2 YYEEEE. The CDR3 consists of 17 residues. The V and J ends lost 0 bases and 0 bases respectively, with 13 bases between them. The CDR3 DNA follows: TGTGCCAGCAGCTTGGCGGCCACCCAGGTCTCTGGAAACACCATATATTTT. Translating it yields CASSLAATQVSGNTIYF.

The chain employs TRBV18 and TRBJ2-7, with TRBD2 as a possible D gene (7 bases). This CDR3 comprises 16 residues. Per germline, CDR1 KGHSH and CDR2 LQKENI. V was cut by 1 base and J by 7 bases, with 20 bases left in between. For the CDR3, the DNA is TGTGCCAGCTCACCACAACAGGGAGGGAGCTACGAAGAGCAGTACTTC. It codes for CASSPQQGGSYEEQYF.

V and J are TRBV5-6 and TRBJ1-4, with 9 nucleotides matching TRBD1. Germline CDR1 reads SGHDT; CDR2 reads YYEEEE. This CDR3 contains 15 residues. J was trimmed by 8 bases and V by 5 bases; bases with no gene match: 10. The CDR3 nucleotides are TGTGCCAGCAGTCCGGCCGGGACAGGGCGGGAAAAACTGTTTTTT. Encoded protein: CASSPAGTGREKLFF.

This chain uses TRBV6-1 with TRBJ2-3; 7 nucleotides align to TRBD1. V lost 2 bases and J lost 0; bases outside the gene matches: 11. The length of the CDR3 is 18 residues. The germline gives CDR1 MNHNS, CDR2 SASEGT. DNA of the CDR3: TGTGCCAGCAGTGAAACGTGGGGGACAGTATATAGCACAGATACGCAGTATTTT. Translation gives CASSETWGTVYSTDTQYF.

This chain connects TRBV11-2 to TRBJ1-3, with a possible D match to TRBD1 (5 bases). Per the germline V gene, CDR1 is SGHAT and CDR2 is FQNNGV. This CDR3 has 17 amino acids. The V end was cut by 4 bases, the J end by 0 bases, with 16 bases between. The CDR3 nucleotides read TGTGCCAGCAGCTCATTCTGGGGCAGCAGCTCTGGAAACACCATATATTTT. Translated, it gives CASSSFWGSSSGNTIYF.